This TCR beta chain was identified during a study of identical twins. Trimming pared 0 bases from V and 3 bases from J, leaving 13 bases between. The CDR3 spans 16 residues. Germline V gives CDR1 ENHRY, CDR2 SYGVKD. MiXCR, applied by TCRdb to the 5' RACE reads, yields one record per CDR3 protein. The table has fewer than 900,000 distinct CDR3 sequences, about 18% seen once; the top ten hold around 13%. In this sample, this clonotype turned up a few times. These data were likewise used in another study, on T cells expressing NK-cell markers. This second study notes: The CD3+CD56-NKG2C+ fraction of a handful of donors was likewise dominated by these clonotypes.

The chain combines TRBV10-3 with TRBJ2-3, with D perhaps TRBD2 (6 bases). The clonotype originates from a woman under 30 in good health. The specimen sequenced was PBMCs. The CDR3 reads CAISESIAEGTDTQYF. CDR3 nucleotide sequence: TGTGCCATCAGTGAGTCGATAGCGGAGGGGACAGATACGCAGTATTTT.